The clone carrying this T cell receptor (beta chain) was observed many times. As yet, its antigen is unknown. This sample was taken from a study of T cell repertoires in cytomegalovirus infection. Findings and limits, study-wide: Pooled public TCR beta family frequency picked out CMV carriers with the relevant HLA.

From germline, CDR1 is SGHVS and CDR2 FQNEAQ. Trimming left V 6 bases short and J 6 bases short, with 12 bases between. The CDR3 consists of 13 residues. TCRdb re-derived calls from the reads in MiXCR, one entry per CDR3 protein. The data hold about 360,000 distinct CDR3 sequences, with roughly 20% observed a single time. This TCR was recovered from a human donor in good health (CMV status not recorded). Some clones in this sample may be carry-over from other donors' samples. The V call is TRBV7-8, the J call TRBJ2-1; no clear D. Sequenced material: PBMCs. The CDR3 here is CASSLGPINEQFF. CDR3 sequence (DNA): TGTGCCAGCAGTCTCGGACCTATCAATGAGCAGTTCTTC. The variable domain in full, with the rest retrieved from reference TRBV7-8 and TRBJ2-1, is GAGVSQSPRYKVAKRGQDVALRCDPISGHVSLFWYQQALGQGPEFLTYFQNEAQLDKSGLPSDRFFAERPEGSVSTLKIQRTQQEDSAVYLCASSLGPINEQFFGPGTRLTVL.